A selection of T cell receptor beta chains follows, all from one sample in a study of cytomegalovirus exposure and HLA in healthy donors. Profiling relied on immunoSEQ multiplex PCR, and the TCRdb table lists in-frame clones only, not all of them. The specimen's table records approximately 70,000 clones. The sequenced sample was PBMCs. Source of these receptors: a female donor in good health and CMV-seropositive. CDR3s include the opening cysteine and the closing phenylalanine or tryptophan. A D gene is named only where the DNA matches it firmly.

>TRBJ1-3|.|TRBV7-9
CASRPPGHSGNTIYF
TGTGCCAGCCGCCCTCCGGGACACTCTGGAAACACCATATATTTT
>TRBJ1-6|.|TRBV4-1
CASSQGGSGSPLHF
TGCGCCAGCAGCCAAGGAGGGTCGGGTTCACCCCTCCACTTT
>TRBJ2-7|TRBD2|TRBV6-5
CASSPWREEYEQYF
TGTGCCAGCAGCCCCTGGCGGGAGGAGTACGAGCAGTACTTC
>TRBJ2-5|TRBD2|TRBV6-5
CASSRLAGKETQYF
TGTGCCAGCAGCCGACTAGCGGGGAAAGAGACCCAGTACTTC
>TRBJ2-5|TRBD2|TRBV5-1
CASSPGGNRETQYF
TGCGCCAGCAGCCCGGGGGGAAACAGGGAGACCCAGTACTTC
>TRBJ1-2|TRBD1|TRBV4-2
CASSQEAGGNYGYTF
TGTGCCAGCAGCCAAGAGGCAGGGGGTAACTATGGCTACACCTTC
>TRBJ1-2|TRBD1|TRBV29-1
CSVGDSYGYTF
TGCAGCGTGGGGGACAGCTATGGCTACACCTTC
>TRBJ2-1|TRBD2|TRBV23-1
CASSSRSGRDEQFF
TGCGCCAGCAGTTCGAGATCCGGGAGGGATGAGCAGTTCTTC
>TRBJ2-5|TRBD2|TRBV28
CASSSLAGVIQETQYF
TGTGCCAGCAGTTCACTAGCGGGAGTTATCCAAGAGACCCAGTACTTC
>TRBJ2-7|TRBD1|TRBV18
CASSPGTGFSYEQYF
TGTGCCAGCTCACCAGGGACAGGGTTCTCCTACGAGCAGTACTTC
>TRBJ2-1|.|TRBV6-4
CATQTSNEQFF
TGTGCCACCCAGACAAGCAATGAGCAGTTCTTC
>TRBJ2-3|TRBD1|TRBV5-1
CASSLQAGQGNTDTQYF
TGCGCCAGCAGCTTGCAAGCGGGACAGGGGAACACAGATACGCAGTATTTT
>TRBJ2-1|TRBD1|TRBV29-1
CSVVGQGAEIYNEQFF
TGCAGCGTTGTAGGACAGGGGGCCGAGATATACAATGAGCAGTTCTTC
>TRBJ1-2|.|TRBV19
CASSASGRGNYGYTF
TGTGCCAGTAGTGCCTCGGGACGGGGGAACTATGGCTACACCTTC
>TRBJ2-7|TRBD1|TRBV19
CASSMGQGSYEQYF
TGTGCCAGTAGTATGGGACAGGGCTCCTACGAGCAGTACTTC
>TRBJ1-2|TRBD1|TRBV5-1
CASSWQGAPDGYTF
TGCGCCAGCAGCTGGCAGGGGGCGCCTGATGGCTACACCTTC
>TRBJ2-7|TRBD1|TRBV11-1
CASSRIWNGDRVGEQYF
TGTGCCAGCAGCCGAATATGGAACGGGGACAGGGTAGGAGAGCAGTACTTC
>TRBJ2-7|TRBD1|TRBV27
CASSQRTGGYEQYF
TGTGCCAGCAGTCAAAGGACAGGGGGCTACGAGCAGTACTTC
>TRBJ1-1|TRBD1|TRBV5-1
CASTPGGPKDTEAFF
TGCGCCAGCACCCCAGGGGGACCAAAGGACACTGAAGCTTTCTTT
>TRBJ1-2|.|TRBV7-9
CASSLGSGLYGYTF
TGTGCCAGCAGCTTAGGTTCCGGACTGTATGGCTACACCTTC
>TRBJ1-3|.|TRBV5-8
CASSLRSGSGNTIYF
TGTGCCAGCAGCTTGCGGTCAGGGTCTGGAAACACCATATATTTT
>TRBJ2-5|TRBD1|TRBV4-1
CASSQEITGGGKTQYF
TGCGCCAGCAGCCAAGAAATAACAGGGGGCGGAAAGACCCAGTACTTC
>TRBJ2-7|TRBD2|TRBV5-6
CASSLGGDYYEQYF
TGTGCCAGCAGCTTGGGGGGGGACTACTACGAGCAGTACTTC
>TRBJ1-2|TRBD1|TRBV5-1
CASSFQGQSNYGYTF
TGCGCCAGCAGCTTCCAGGGACAGTCTAACTATGGCTACACCTTC
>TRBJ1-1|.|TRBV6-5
CASSYQGQNTEAFF
TGTGCCAGCAGTTACCAGGGGCAAAACACTGAAGCTTTCTTT
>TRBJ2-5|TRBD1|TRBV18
CASSRTGGETQYF
TGTGCCAGCTCACGGACAGGGGGGGAGACCCAGTACTTC